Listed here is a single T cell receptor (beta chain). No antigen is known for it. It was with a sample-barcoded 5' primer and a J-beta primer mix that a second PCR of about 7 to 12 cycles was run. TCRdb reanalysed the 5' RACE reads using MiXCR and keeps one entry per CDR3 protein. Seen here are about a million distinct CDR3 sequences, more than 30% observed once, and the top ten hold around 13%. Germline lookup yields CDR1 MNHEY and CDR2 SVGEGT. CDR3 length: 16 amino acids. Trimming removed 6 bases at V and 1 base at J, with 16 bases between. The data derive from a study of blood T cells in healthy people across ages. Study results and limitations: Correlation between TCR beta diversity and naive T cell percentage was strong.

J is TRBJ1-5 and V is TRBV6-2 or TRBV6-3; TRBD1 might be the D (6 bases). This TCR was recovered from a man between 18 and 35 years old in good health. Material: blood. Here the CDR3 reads CASRSYRELSNQPQHF. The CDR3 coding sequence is TGTGCCAGCAGATCTTACAGGGAGTTGAGCAATCAGCCCCAGCATTTT.